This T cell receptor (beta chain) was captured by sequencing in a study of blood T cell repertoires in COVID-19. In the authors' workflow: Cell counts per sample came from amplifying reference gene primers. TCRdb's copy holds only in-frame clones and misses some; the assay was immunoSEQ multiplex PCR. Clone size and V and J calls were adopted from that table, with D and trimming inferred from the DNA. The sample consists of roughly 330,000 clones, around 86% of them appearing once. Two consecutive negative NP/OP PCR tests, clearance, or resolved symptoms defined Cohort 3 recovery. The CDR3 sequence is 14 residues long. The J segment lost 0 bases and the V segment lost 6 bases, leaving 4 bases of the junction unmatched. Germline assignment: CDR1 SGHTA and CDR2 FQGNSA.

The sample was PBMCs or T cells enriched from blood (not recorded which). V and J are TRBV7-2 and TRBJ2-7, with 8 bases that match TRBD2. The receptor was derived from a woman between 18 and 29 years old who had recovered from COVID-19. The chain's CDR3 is CASSLSGNSYEQYF. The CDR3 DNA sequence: TGTGCCAGCAGTCTTAGCGGGAACTCCTACGAGCAGTACTTC. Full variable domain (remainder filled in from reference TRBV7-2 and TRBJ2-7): GAGVSQSPSNKVTEKGKDVELRCDPISGHTALYWYRQSLGQGLEFLIYFQGNSAPDKSGLPSDRFSAERTGGSVSTLTIQRTQQEDSAVYLCASSLSGNSYEQYFGPGTRLTVT.